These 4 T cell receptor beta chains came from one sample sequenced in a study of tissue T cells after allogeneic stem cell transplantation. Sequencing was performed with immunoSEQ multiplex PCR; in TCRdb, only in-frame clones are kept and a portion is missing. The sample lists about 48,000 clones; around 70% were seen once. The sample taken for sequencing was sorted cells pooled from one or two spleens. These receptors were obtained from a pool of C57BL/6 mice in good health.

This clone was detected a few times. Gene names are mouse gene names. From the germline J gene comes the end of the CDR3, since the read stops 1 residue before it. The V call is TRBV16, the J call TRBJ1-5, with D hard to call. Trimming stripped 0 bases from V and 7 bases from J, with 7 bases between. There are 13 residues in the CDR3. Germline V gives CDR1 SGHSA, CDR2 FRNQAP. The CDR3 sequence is CASSLDPRQAPLF. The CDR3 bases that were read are TGTGCAAGCAGCTTAGATCCCAGGCAGGCTCCGCTT.

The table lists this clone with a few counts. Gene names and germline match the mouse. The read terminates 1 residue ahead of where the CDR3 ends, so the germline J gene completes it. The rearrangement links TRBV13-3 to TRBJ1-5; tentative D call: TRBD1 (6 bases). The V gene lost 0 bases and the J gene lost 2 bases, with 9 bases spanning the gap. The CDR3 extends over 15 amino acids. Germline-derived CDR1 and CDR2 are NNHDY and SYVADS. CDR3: CASSDANRDNQAPLF. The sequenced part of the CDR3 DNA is TGTGCCAGCAGTGATGCTAACAGGGACAACCAGGCTCCGCTT.

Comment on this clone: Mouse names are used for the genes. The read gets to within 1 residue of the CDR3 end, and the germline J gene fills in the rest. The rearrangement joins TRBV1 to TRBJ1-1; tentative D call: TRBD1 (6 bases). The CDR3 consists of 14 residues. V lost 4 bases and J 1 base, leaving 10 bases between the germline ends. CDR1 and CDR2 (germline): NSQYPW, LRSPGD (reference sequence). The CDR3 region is CTCSGGGGNTEVFF. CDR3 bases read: TGCACCTGCAGTGGAGGGGGAGGAAACACAGAAGTCTTC.

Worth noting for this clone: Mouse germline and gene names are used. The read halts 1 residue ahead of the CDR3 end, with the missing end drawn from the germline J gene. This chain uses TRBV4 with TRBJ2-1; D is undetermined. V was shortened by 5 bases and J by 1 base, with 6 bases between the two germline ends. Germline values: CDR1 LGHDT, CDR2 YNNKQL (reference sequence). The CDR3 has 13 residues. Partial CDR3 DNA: TGTGCCAGCAGCCCGGACAACTATGCTGAGCAGTTC. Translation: CASSPDNYAEQF. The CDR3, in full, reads CASSPDNYAEQFF.